The TCR beta chain described here comes from a study of blood T cell repertoires in COVID-19. Background on the study: Samples of COVID-19 (acute and convalescent) were obtained from the United States, Italy and Spain. Sample material is recorded as cDNA or gDNA derived from T cells, B-cell-depleted T cells, or PBMCs.

A Seattle source enrolled patients during active infection and followed them longitudinally. The repertoire was sequenced with immunoSEQ multiplex PCR; TCRdb's copy has only in-frame clones and lacks some. Altogether 200,000 to 300,000 clones are present, 81% being singletons, with the ten largest covering 7.5%. The V gene's germline CDR1 is KGHDR and CDR2 SFDVKD. The length of the CDR3 is 14 residues. The germline V and J ends were trimmed by 4 bases and 8 bases, with 14 bases remaining between them. Sequencing was carried out using peripheral blood. The receptor comes from a woman of 80 years or more with COVID-19, enrolled during active disease. The rearrangement uses TRBV24-1 and TRBJ2-1; D gene uncertain. CDR3 DNA sequence: TGTGCCACCAGTGAGGGTGGTGGGCCTTATGAGCAGTTCTTC. It encodes CATSEGGGPYEQFF.